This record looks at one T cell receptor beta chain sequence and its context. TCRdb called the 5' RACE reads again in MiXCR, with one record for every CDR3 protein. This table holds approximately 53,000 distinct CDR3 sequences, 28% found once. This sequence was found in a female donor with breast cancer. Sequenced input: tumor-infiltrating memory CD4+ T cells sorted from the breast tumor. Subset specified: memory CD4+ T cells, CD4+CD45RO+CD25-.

The CDR3 region has the DNA TGTGCCAGCAGCCTATCTAGCGGGGGGGCCTACGAGCAGTACTTC. It encodes CASSLSSGGAYEQYF. The chain combines TRBV13 with TRBJ2-7; 12 bases match TRBD2. Germline CDR1 reads PRHDT; CDR2 reads FYEKMQ (reference sequence). The CDR3 is 15 residues long. Losses at the gene ends were 5 bases for V and 2 bases for J; bases not matched to a gene: 4.